The TCR beta chain described here comes from a study of Graves' ophthalmopathy and Graves' hyperthyroidism. Study-wide results and limits: Blood also contained most of the expanded thyroid clonotypes above 0.001 frequency. Predictions made by the model for ophthalmopathy progression reached 55% to 71% sensitivity and roughly 79% specificity.

This clonotype showed up just a few times. What it binds is unknown. A much more abundant neighbour one base away suggests this may be a read error. Certain patients were not enrolled. These were patients with other autoimmune diseases, uncontrolled infections, pregnancy or lactation. RNA transcripts were the template, and TCR beta CDR3 regions were amplified from them. Following a first-round RT-PCR that used HTBI primers, a second-round multiplex PCR was carried out. Using its own MiXCR run on the multiplex PCR reads, TCRdb lists one record per CDR3 protein. Of hundreds of thousands of distinct CDR3 sequences detected, 22% appear once; the ten largest clones hold roughly 7.4%. Germline assignment: CDR1 DFQATT and CDR2 SNEGSKA (reference sequence). Losses at the gene ends were 5 bases for V and 7 bases for J; bases not matched to a gene: 13. The CDR3 sequence is 15 residues long.

This sequence was found in a woman aged 18 to 35 with stable Graves' hyperthyroidism. Some clones in this sample may be carry-over from other donors' samples. The sequenced sample was peripheral blood. V and J are TRBV20-1 and TRBJ2-2, with 7 positions matching TRBD2. CDR3 in amino acids: CSAEDGLVGIGELFF. The CDR3, as DNA: TGCAGTGCTGAGGATGGACTAGTGGGCATCGGGGAGCTGTTTTTT.